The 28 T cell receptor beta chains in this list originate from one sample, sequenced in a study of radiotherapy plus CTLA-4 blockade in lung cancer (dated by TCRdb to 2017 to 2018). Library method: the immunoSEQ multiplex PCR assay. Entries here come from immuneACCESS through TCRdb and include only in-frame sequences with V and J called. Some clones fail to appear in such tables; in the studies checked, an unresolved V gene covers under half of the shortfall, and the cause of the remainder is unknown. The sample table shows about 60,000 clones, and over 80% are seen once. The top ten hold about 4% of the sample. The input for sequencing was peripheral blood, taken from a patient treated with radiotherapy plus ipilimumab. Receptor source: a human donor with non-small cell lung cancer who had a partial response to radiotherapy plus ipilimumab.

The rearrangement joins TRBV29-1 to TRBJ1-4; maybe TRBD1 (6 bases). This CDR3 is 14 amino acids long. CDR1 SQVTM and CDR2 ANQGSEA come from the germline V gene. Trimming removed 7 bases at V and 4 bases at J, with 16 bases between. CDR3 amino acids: CSASLTGLNEKLFF. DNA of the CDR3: TGCAGCGCCTCCTTGACAGGTCTTAATGAAAAACTGTTTTTT.

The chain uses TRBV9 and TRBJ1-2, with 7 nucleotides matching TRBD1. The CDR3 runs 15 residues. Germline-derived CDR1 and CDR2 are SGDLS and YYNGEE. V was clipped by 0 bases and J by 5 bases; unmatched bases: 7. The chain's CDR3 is CASSVERTGGYGYTF. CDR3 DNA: TGTGCCAGCAGCGTAGAGCGGACAGGAGGATATGGCTACACCTTC.

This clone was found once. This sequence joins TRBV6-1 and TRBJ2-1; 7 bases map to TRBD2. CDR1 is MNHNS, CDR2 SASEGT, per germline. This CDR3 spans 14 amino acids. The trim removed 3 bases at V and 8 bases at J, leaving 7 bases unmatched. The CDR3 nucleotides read TGTGCCAGCAGTGAGGGAGCGGGGCTCTATGAGCAGTTCTTC. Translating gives CASSEGAGLYEQFF.

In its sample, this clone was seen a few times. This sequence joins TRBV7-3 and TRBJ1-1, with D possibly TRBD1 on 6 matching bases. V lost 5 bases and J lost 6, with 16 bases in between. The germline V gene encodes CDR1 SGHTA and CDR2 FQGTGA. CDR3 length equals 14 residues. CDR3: CASSLGTSGAEAFF. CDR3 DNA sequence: TGTGCCAGCAGCCTTGGGACAAGCGGGGCTGAAGCTTTCTTT.

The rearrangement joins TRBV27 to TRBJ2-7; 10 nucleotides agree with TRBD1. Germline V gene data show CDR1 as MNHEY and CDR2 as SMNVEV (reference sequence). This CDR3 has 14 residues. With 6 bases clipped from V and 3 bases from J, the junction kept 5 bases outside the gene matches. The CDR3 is CASSRQGAFYEQYF. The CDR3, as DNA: TGTGCCAGCAGCCGACAGGGGGCTTTCTACGAGCAGTACTTC.

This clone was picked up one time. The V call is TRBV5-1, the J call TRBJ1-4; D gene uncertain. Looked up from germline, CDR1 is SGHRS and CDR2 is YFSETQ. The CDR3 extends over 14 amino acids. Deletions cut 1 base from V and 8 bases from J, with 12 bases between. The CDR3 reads CASSLIPGEEKLFF. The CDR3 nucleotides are TGCGCCAGCAGCTTGATCCCGGGTGAAGAAAAACTGTTTTTT.

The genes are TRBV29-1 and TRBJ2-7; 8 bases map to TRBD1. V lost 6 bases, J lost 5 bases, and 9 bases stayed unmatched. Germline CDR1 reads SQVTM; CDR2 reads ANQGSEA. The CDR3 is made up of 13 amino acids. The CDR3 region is CSVASSGGDEQYF. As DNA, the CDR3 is TGCAGCGTCGCGTCCTCAGGGGGCGACGAGCAGTACTTC.

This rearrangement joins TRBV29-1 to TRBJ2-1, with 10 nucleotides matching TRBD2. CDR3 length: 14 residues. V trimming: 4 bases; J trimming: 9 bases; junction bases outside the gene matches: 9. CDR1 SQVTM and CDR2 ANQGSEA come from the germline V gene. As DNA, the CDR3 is TGCAGCGTTGTTGTCCTAGCGGGAGTGACTGAGCAGTTCTTC. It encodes CSVVVLAGVTEQFF.

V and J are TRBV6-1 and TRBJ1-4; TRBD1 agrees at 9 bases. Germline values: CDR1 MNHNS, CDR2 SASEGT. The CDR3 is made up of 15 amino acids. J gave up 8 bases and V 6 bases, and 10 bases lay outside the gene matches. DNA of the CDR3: TGTGCCAGCAGACCACAGGGGGCGATTGGAGAAAAACTGTTTTTT. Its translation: CASRPQGAIGEKLFF.

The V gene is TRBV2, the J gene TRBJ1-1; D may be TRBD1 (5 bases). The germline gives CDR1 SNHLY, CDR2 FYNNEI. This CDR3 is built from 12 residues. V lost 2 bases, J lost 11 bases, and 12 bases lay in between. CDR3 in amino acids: CASSERGRGAFF. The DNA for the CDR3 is TGTGCCAGCAGTGAAAGGGGCCGGGGGGCTTTCTTT.

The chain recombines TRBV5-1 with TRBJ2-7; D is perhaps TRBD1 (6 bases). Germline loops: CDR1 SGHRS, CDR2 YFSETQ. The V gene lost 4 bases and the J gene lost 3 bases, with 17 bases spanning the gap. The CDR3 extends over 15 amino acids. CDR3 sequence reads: CASSPALQGVYEQYF. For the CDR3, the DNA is TGCGCCAGCAGCCCCGCGTTACAGGGAGTCTACGAGCAGTACTTC. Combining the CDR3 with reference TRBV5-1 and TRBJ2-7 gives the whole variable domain KAGVTQTPRYLIKTRGQQVTLSCSPISGHRSVSWYQQTPGQGLQFLFEYFSETQRNKGNFPGRFSGRQFSNSRSEMNVSTLELGDSALYLCASSPALQGVYEQYFGPGTRLTVT.

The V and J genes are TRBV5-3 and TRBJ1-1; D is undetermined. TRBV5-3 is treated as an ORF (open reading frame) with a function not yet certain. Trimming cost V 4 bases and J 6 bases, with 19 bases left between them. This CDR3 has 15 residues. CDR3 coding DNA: TGTGCCAGAAGCGGCGAAAAGGTCGGGGTCGCTGAAGCTTTCTTT. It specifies CARSGEKVGVAEAFF.

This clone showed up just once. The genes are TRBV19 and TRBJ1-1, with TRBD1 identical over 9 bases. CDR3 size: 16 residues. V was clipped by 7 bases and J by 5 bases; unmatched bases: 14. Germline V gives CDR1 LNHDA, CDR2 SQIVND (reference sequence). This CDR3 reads CASNSDRGRPTTEAFF. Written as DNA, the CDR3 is TGTGCCAGTAATTCGGACAGGGGACGCCCCACGACTGAAGCTTTCTTT.

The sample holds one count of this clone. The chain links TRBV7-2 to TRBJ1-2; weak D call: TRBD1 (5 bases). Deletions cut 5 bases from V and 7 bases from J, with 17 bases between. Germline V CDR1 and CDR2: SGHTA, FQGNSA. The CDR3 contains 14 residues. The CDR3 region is CASSPVGGGSGYTF. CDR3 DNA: TGTGCCAGCAGCCCGGTCGGGGGGGGTAGTGGCTACACCTTC.

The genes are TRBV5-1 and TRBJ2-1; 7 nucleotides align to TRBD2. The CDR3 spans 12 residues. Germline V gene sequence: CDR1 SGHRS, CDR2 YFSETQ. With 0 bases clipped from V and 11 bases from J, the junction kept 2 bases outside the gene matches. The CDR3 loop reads CASSLAGGKQFF. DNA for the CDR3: TGCGCCAGCAGCTTGGCGGGAGGCAAGCAGTTCTTC. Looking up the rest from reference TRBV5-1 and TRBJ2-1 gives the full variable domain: KAGVTQTPRYLIKTRGQQVTLSCSPISGHRSVSWYQQTPGQGLQFLFEYFSETQRNKGNFPGRFSGRQFSNSRSEMNVSTLELGDSALYLCASSLAGGKQFFGPGTRLTVL.

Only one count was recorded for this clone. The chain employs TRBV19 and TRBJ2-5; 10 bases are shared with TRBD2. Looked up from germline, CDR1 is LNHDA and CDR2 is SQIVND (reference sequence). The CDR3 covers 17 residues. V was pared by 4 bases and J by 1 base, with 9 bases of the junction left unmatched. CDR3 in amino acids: CASSTRRLAGLQETQYF. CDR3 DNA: TGTGCCAGTAGTACCCGTCGACTAGCGGGCCTCCAAGAGACCCAGTACTTC.

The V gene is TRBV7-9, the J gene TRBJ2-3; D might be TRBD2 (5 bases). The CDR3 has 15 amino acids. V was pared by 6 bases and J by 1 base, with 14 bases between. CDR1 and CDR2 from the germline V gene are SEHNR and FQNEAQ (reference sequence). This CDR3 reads CASSRIARRTDTQYF. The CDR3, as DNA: TGTGCCAGCAGTCGGATAGCGCGACGCACAGATACGCAGTATTTT.

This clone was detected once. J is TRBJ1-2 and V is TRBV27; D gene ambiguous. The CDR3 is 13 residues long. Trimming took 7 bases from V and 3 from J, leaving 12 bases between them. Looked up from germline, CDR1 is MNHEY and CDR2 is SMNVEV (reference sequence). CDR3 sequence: CASMGRPYYGYTF. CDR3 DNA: TGTGCCAGCATGGGCAGGCCCTACTATGGCTACACCTTC.

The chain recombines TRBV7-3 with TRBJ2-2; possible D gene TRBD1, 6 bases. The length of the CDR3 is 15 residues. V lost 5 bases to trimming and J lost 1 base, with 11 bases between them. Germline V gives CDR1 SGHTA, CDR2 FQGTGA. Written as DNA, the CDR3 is TGTGCCAGCAGCCTCCAGGGGAGGAACACCGGGGAGCTGTTTTTT. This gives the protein CASSLQGRNTGELFF.

CDR3 sequence (DNA): TGTGCCAGCAGCCCCGGACTGATTCAAGAGACCCAGTACTTC. Residues: CASSPGLIQETQYF. The J gene is TRBJ2-5, the V gene TRBV7-9, with a possible D match to TRBD2 (5 bases). From germline, CDR1 is SEHNR and CDR2 FQNEAQ (reference sequence). The length of the CDR3 is 14 residues. V gave up 5 bases and J gave up 2 bases, with 12 bases separating them.

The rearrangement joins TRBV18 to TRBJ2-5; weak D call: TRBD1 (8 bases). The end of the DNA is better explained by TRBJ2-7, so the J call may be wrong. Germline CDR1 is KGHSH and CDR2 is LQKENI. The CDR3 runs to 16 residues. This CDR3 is CASSPGGGTGAYEQYF. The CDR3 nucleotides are TGTGCCAGCTCACCGGGAGGGGGGACAGGTGCTTACGAGCAGTACTTC.

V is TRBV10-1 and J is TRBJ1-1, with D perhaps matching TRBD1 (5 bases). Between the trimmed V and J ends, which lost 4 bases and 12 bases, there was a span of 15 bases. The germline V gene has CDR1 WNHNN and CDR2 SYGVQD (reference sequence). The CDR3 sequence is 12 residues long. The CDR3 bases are TGCGCCAGCAGTGGGGGCCTGCCCCTTCCTTTCTTT. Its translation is CASSGGLPLPFF.

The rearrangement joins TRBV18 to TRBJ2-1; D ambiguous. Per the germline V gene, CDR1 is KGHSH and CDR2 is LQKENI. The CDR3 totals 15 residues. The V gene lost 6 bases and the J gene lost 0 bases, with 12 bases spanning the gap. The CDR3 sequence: CASSLAYSSYNEQFF. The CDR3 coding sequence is TGTGCCAGCTCGCTGGCTTACAGCTCCTACAATGAGCAGTTCTTC.

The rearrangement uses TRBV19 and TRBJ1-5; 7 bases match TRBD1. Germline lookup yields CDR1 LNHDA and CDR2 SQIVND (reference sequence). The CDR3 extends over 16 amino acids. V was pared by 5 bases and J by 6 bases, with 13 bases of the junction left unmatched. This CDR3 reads CASSLEQGWRGQPQHF. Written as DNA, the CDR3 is TGTGCCAGTAGTCTTGAACAGGGGTGGCGCGGTCAGCCCCAGCATTTT.

The CDR3 reads CSVDSGIGNIQYF. CDR3 DNA: TGCAGCGTTGACTCGGGGATCGGGAACATTCAGTACTTC. The chain combines TRBV29-1 with TRBJ2-4, with D perhaps TRBD2 (5 bases). Germline V CDR1 and CDR2: SQVTM, ANQGSEA. The CDR3 length is 13 residues. Trimming pared 3 bases from V and 7 bases from J, leaving 13 bases between.

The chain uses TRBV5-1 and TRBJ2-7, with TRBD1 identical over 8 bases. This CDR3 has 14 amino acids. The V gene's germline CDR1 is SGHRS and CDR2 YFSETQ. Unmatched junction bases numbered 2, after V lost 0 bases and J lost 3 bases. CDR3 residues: CASSLEGTGYEQYF. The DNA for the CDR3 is TGCGCCAGCAGCTTGGAGGGGACAGGCTACGAGCAGTACTTC.

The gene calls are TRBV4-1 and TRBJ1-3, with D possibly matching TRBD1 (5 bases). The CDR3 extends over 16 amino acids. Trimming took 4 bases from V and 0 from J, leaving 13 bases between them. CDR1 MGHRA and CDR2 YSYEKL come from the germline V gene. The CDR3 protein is CASSPKNGGSGNTIYF. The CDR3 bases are TGCGCCAGCAGCCCCAAAAACGGGGGCTCTGGAAACACCATATATTTT.

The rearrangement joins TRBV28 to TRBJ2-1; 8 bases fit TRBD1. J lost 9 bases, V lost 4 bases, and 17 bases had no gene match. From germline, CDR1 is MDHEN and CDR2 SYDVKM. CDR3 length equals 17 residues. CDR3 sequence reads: CASSSSPGQEVGREQFF. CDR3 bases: TGTGCCAGCAGTTCCTCCCCGGGACAGGAGGTTGGTCGTGAGCAGTTCTTC.